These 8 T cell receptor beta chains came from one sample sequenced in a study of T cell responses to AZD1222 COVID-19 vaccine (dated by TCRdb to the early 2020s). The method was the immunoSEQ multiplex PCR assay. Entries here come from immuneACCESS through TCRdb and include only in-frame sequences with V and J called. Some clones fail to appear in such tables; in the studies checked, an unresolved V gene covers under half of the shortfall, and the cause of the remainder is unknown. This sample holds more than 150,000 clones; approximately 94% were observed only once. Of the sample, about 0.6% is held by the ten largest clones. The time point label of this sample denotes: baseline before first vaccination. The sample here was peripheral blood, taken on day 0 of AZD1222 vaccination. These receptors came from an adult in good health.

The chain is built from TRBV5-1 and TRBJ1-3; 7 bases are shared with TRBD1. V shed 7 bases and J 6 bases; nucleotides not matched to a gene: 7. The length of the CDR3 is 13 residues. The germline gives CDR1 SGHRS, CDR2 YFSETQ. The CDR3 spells CASARDSLNTIYF. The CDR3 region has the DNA TGCGCCAGCGCTCGGGACAGCCTAAACACCATATATTTT.

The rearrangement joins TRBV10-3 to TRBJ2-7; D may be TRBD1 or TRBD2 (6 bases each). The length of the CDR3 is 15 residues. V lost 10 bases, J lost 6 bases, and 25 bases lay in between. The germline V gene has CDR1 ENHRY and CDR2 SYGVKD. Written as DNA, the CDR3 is TGTGCCACACAAGCCAGGGGCAGTGGGACTGGCGAGCAGTACTTC. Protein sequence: CATQARGSGTGEQYF.

The chain's CDR3 is CASSYRQGRNTIYF. The CDR3 nucleotides are TGTGCCAGCAGTTACCGTCAGGGCCGAAACACCATATATTTT. The chain couples TRBV6-5 to TRBJ1-3, with D maybe TRBD1 (5 bases). Germline V gene lookup returns CDR1 MNHEY and CDR2 SVGAGI. The CDR3 totals 14 residues. Trimming took off 2 bases at V and 5 bases at J, with 10 bases between the two ends.

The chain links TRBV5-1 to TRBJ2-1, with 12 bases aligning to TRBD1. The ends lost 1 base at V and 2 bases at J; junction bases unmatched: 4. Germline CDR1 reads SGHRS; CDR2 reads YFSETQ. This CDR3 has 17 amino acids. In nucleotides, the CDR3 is TGCGCCAGCAGCTTGCCGGGACAGGGGGCTACCTACAATGAGCAGTTCTTC. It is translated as CASSLPGQGATYNEQFF.

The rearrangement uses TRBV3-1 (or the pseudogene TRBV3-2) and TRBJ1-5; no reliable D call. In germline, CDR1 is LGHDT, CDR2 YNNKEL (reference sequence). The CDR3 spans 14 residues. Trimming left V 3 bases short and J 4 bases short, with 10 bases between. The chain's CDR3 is CASSHLKGNQPQHF. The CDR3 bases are TGTGCCAGCAGCCACCTCAAAGGTAATCAGCCCCAGCATTTT.

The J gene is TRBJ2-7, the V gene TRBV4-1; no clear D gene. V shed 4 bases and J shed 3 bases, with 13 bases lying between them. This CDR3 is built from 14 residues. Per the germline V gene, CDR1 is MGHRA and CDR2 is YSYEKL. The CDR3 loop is CASSPRTKDYEQYF. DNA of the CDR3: TGCGCCAGCAGCCCACGGACCAAAGACTACGAGCAGTACTTC.

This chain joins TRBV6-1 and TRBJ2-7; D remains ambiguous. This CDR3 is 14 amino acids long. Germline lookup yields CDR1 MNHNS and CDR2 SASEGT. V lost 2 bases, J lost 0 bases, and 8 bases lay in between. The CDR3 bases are TGTGCCAGCAGTGAAATGGCAGGCTCCTACGAGCAGTACTTC. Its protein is CASSEMAGSYEQYF.

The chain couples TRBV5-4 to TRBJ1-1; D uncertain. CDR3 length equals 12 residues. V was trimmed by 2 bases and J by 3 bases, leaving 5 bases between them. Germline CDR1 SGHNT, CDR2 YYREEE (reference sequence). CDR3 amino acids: CASSLDYTEAFF. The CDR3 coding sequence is TGTGCCAGCAGCTTAGATTACACTGAAGCTTTCTTT.